This TCR beta chain derives from a study of T-cell reconstitution after alpha-beta-depleted transplantation in children (dated by TCRdb to about 2016). Broadly, across the study: Using TCR repertoire profiling, the study followed T-cell immune reconstitution in a quantitative way in children after TCRalphabeta/CD19-depleted allogeneic hematopoietic cell transplantation.

Measured from the cysteine to the phenylalanine, the CDR3 is 16 residues long. Solely the CDR3 DNA is kept, with 48 bases framed from the first base. The germline V gene provides CDR1 ENHRY and CDR2 SYGVKD. At the junction V is shortened by 6 bases and J by 2 bases; bases outside the gene matches: 9. As regards this clonotype: What this receptor recognizes is not known. Per-base quality was not reported, and no clone a single base away is much larger than it.

The method behind the library was PCR. Sequenced on an Illumina HiSeq 2500. To normalize quantification of the TCRbeta repertoire, the TCR libraries were built with molecular barcoding that relied on unique molecular identifiers. TCRdb itself trimmed the public reads at Q25 with fastp, ran MiXCR and retained productive beta chains. Rows are combined by CDR3 protein, so each entry shows the most common genes and DNA. The sample yields 400,000 to 500,000 distinct CDR3 sequences; approximately 11% were counted once. 4.5% to 6% of the sample rests with the top ten. The chain is assembled from TRBV10-3 and TRBJ2-3; 9 bases in between match TRBD1. The origin of this receptor is a human donor who donated a stem cell graft to a child with acute myeloid leukemia. The sample in question was PBMCs from the stem cell graft donor, obtained from the stem cell graft. The DNA reads as follows: TGTGCCATCAGGCCCAAACAGGGGGCTACCACAGATACGCAGTATTTT. It encodes CAIRPKQGATTDTQYF.